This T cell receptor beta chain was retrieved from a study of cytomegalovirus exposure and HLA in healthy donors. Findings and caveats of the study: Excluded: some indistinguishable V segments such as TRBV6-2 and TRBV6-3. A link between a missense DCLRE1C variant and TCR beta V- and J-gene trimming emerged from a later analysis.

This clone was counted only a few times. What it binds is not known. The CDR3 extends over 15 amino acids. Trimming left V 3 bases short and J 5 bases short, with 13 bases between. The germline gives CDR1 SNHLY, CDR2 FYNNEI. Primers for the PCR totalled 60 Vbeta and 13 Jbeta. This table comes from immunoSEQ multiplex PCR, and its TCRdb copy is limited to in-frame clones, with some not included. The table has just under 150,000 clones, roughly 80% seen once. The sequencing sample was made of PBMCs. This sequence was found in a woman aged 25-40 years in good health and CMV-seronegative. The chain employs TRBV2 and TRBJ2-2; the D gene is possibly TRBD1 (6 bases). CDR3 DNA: TGTGCCAGCAGTGACCGCAGGGGATTGACCGGGGAGCTGTTTTTT. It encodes CASSDRRGLTGELFF.